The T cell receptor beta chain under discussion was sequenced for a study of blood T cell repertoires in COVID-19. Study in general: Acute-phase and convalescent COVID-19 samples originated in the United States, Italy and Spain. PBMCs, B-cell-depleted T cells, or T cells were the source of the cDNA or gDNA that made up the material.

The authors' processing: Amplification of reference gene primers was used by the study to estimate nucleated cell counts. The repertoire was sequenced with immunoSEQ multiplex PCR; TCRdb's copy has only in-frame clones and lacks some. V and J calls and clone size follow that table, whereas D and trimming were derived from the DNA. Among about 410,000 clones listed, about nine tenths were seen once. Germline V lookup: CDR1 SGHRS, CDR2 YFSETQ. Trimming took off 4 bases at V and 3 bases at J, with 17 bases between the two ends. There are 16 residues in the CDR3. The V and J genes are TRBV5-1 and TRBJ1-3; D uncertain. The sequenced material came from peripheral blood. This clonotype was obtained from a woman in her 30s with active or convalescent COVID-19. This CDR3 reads CASSRWAQEGGNTIYF. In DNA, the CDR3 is TGCGCCAGCAGCCGTTGGGCCCAGGAGGGTGGAAACACCATATATTTT.